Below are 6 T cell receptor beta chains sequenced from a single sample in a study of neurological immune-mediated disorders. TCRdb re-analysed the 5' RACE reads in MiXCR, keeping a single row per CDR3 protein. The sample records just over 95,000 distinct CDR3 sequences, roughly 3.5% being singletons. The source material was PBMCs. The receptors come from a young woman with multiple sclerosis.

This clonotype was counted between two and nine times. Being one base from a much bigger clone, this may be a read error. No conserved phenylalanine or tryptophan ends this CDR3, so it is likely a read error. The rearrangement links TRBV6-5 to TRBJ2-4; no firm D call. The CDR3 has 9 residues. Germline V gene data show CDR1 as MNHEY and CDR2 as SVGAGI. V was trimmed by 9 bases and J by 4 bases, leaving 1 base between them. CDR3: CARKNIQYC. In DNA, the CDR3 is TGTGCCAGAAAAAACATTCAGTACTGC.

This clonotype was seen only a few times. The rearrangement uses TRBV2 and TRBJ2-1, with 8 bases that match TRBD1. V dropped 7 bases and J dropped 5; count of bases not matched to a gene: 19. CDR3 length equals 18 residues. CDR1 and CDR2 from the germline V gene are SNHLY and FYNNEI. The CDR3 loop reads CASTIYFGIGQGNNEQFF. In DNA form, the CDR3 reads TGTGCCAGCACTATTTACTTCGGGATCGGACAGGGAAACAATGAGCAGTTCTTC.

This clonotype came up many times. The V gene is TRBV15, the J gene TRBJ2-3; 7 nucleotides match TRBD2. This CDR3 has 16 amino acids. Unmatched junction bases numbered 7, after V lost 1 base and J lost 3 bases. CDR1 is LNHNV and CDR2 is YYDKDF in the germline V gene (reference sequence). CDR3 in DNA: TGTGCCACCAGCAGAGGGGTGGGAGCGGGGACAGATACGCAGTATTTT. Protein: CATSRGVGAGTDTQYF.

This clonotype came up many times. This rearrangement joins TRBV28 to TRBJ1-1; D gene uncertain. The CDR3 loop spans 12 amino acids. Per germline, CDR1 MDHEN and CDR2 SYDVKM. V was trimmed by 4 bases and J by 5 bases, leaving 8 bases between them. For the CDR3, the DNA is TGTGCCAGCAGTTCAAGGTGGACTGAAGCTTTCTTT. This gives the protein CASSSRWTEAFF.

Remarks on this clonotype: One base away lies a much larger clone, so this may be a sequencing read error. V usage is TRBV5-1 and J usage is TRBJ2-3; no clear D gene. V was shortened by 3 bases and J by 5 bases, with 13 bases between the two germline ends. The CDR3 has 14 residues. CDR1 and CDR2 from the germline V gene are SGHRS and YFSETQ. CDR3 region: CASSSRVIKDTQYF. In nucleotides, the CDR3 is TGCGCCAGCAGCTCCCGAGTTATCAAAGATACGCAGTATTTT.

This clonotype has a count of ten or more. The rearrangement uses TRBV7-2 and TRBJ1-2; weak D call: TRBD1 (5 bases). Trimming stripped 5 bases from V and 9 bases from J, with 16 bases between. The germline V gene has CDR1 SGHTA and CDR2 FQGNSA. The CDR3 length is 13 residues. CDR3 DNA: TGTGCCAGCAGCCAATTGGGGGGAAATCGCTACACCTTC. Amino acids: CASSQLGGNRYTF.